This T cell receptor (beta chain) was sequenced in a study of T-cell reconstitution after alpha-beta-depleted transplantation in children. Overall study results and limits: Surviving thymic progenitors and recipient T cells were the source of high TCRbeta diversity at day 60 in some patients.

A TCRbeta library incorporating unique molecular identifiers was prepared. TCRdb ran MiXCR on the PCR reads and lists one entry per CDR3 protein. This table holds roughly 340,000 distinct CDR3 sequences, around 16% found once. The CDR3 covers 13 residues. Trimming stripped 5 bases from V and 10 bases from J, with 15 bases between. Germline CDR1 SGHVS, CDR2 FNYEAQ. This clonotype was counted a few times. Antigen specificity is unknown. The clonotype comes from a male patient aged 2 to 9 who had a stem cell transplant for acute lymphoblastic leukemia, so the T cells may come from the graft donor. Sequencing was performed on PBMCs, mostly from graft donor cells, taken 360 days after TCRalphabeta/CD19-depleted stem cell transplant. The rearrangement links TRBV7-6 to TRBJ2-1, with D perhaps given as TRBD1 or TRBD2 (5 bases each). CDR3 nucleotide sequence: TGTGCCAGCAGCCCGGGACCCCCTGTGGAGCAGTTCTTC. This sequence encodes CASSPGPPVEQFF.